A single sample is the source of the 20 T cell receptor beta chains below, sequenced in a study of blood T cell repertoires in COVID-19. TCRdb's table, derived via immunoSEQ multiplex PCR, lists solely in-frame clones and lacks some. The profile covers 150,000 to 200,000 clones, with 86% appearing a single time and approximately 11% taken by the ten largest. Source material: peripheral blood. Source of these receptors: a woman aged 60-70 years with COVID-19, enrolled during active disease.

The V gene is TRBV10-3, the J gene TRBJ1-2, with 12 bases matching TRBD1. This CDR3 spans 18 amino acids. Germline CDR1 is ENHRY and CDR2 is SYGVKD. Trimming cost V 6 bases and J 3 bases; bases outside gene matches: 14. The CDR3: CAISATTRDRGRDYGYTF. CDR3 DNA sequence: TGTGCCATCAGCGCGACAACCCGGGACAGGGGGCGCGACTATGGCTACACCTTC.

The chain is built from TRBV6-5 and TRBJ2-5, with D possibly TRBD1 on 6 matching bases. Trimming removed 0 bases from V and 4 bases from J, with 9 bases in between. From germline, CDR1 is MNHEY and CDR2 SVGAGI. The CDR3 totals 14 residues. CDR3 amino acids: CASSYSRGTETQYF. In nucleotides, the CDR3 is TGTGCCAGCAGTTACTCGAGGGGGACAGAGACCCAGTACTTC.

The CDR3: CASSFRDRGPGNSPLHF. Written as DNA, the CDR3 is TGTGCCAGCAGTTTTCGGGACAGGGGGCCGGGTAATTCACCCCTCCACTTT. The chain employs TRBV27 and TRBJ1-6; 12 bases are shared with TRBD1. The germline CDR1 and CDR2 sequences are MNHEY and SMNVEV (reference sequence). With 3 bases clipped from V and 6 bases from J, the junction kept 6 bases outside the gene matches. There are 17 residues in the CDR3.

A single count supports this clone. The chain carries TRBV7-2 and TRBJ1-5; possible D gene TRBD1, 5 bases. This CDR3 spans 14 amino acids. V lost 5 bases and J lost 2, with 10 bases in between. The germline V gene encodes CDR1 SGHTA and CDR2 FQGNSA. For the CDR3, the DNA is TGTGCCAGCAGCAGAGACAGAGGCAATCAGCCCCAGCATTTT. It translates to CASSRDRGNQPQHF.

The chain carries TRBV19 and TRBJ2-5; 8 nucleotides align to TRBD1. The CDR3 runs to 14 residues. Germline lookup yields CDR1 LNHDA and CDR2 SQIVND (reference sequence). J was trimmed by 4 bases and V by 6 bases; bases with no gene match: 7. The DNA of the CDR3 is TGTGCCAGTAGGACGGACAGGGAAGGAGAGACCCAGTACTTC. Translating gives CASRTDREGETQYF.

This clone appeared many times. Other DNA sequences in the same sample also yield this CDR3. The rearrangement uses TRBV28 and TRBJ2-2, with D possibly matching TRBD1 (5 bases). Germline loops: CDR1 MDHEN, CDR2 SYDVKM. V shed 2 bases and J shed 2 bases, with 12 bases lying between them. This CDR3 has 16 residues. The CDR3 spells CASSLLSTANTGELFF. The DNA for the CDR3 is TGTGCCAGCAGTTTACTCTCGACAGCTAACACCGGGGAGCTGTTTTTT.

V and J are TRBV28 and TRBJ2-3, with 7 nucleotides matching TRBD2. The V segment lost 6 bases and the J segment 6 bases; nucleotides outside the gene matches: 15. In germline, CDR1 is MDHEN, CDR2 SYDVKM. The CDR3 is 16 residues long. This CDR3 reads CASRPSGEGQLDTQYF. DNA of the CDR3: TGTGCCAGCAGACCTTCGGGGGAGGGGCAATTGGATACGCAGTATTTT.

The chain carries TRBV14 and TRBJ2-2, with 10 bases fitting TRBD2. V was pared by 4 bases and J by 6 bases, with 2 bases of the junction left unmatched. CDR1 and CDR2 from the germline V gene are SGHDN and FVKESK. This CDR3 contains 14 residues. CDR3 coding DNA: TGTGCCAGCAGCCCGCTAGCGGGAGCCGGGGAGCTGTTTTTT. Translated: CASSPLAGAGELFF. The full variable domain, with the rest looked up from reference TRBV14 and TRBJ2-2, is EAGVTQFPSHSVIEKGQTVTLRCDPISGHDNLYWYRRVMGKEIKFLLHFVKESKQDESGMPNNRFLAERTGGTYSTLKVQPAELEDSGVYFCASSPLAGAGELFFGEGSRLTVL.

V gene TRBV28 combines with J gene TRBJ2-7; TRBD1 agrees at 9 bases. Trimming cost V 5 bases and J 6 bases; bases outside gene matches: 11. The CDR3 sequence is 15 residues long. CDR1 and CDR2 from the germline V gene are MDHEN and SYDVKM. The CDR3 DNA sequence: TGTGCCAGCAGTGCCTCCGGGACAGGGTTTCGCGAGCAGTACTTC. Protein: CASSASGTGFREQYF.

The chain is built from TRBV30 and TRBJ2-1, with 9 bases matching TRBD2. CDR3 length: 12 residues. CDR1 and CDR2 from the germline V gene are GTSNPN and SVGIG (reference sequence). V was clipped by 2 bases and J by 11 bases; unmatched bases: 4. The chain's CDR3 is CAWSRREGKQFF. CDR3 bases: TGTGCCTGGAGTAGGCGGGAGGGCAAGCAGTTCTTC.

This chain joins TRBV7-9 and TRBJ2-5, with D maybe TRBD1 (6 bases). V was pared by 0 bases and J by 7 bases, with 12 bases between. CDR3 size: 14 residues. Per the germline V gene, CDR1 is SEHNR and CDR2 is FQNEAQ (reference sequence). This chain's CDR3 is CASSLANPGVTQYF. CDR3 nucleotide sequence: TGTGCCAGCAGCTTAGCGAATCCAGGGGTGACCCAGTACTTC.

The chain carries TRBV4-2 and TRBJ2-5; no firm D call. This CDR3 has 15 residues. From germline, CDR1 is LGHNA and CDR2 YNFKEQ. Trimming left V 0 bases short and J 2 bases short, with 10 bases between. CDR3 sequence (DNA): TGTGCCAGCAGCCAAGATAGTTGGTTGCAAGAGACCCAGTACTTC. This gives the protein CASSQDSWLQETQYF.

The V call is TRBV4-2, the J call TRBJ1-1; 7 nucleotides line up with TRBD1. V lost 2 bases to trimming and J lost 10 bases; unmatched junction nucleotides: 7. The CDR3 consists of 13 residues. The V gene's germline CDR1 is LGHNA and CDR2 YNFKEQ. CDR3 DNA: TGTGCCAGCAGCCAACGACAGGGACGGGGAGCTTTCTTT. It encodes CASSQRQGRGAFF.

V is TRBV19 and J is TRBJ1-3; 7 nucleotides align to TRBD1. Germline V gene lookup returns CDR1 LNHDA and CDR2 SQIVND (reference sequence). CDR3 length equals 16 residues. Trimming took 3 bases from V and 0 from J; bases not matched to a gene: 5. CDR3 coding DNA: TGTGCCAGTAGTATTACCCGGGACAGCTCTGGAAACACCATATATTTT. Its protein is CASSITRDSSGNTIYF.

This clone was detected only a few times. CDR3 sequence reads: CASSLGGGQGGGLYGYTF. The CDR3 nucleotides are TGTGCCAGCAGCTTAGGGGGGGGACAGGGTGGAGGTCTGTATGGCTACACCTTC. This chain connects TRBV7-2 to TRBJ1-2, with TRBD1 matching over 9 bases. V lost 1 base, J lost 5 bases, and 14 bases stayed unmatched. Germline assignment: CDR1 SGHTA and CDR2 FQGNSA. This CDR3 region has 18 residues.

This clone has a single count. V gene TRBV7-2 combines with J gene TRBJ2-7, with TRBD1 matching 8 bases. Germline V gene data show CDR1 as SGHTA and CDR2 as FQGNSA. With 5 bases clipped from V and 2 bases from J, the junction kept 5 bases outside the gene matches. The CDR3 is made up of 14 amino acids. CDR3 DNA: TGTGCCAGCAGCCCGGACAGGGCAACCTACGAGCAGTACTTC. It yields the protein CASSPDRATYEQYF. The full variable domain, rest sourced from reference TRBV7-2 and TRBJ2-7, is GAGVSQSPSNKVTEKGKDVELRCDPISGHTALYWYRQSLGQGLEFLIYFQGNSAPDKSGLPSDRFSAERTGGSVSTLTIQRTQQEDSAVYLCASSPDRATYEQYFGPGTRLTVT.

This chain connects TRBV21-1 to TRBJ1-5. TRBV21-1 has pseudogene status. The length of the CDR3 is 12 residues. CDR3 coding DNA: TGTGCCACGAGGGAAACTCGTCAGCCCCAGCATTTT. Its protein product is CATRETRQPQHF.

The chain is built from TRBV7-2 and TRBJ2-5, with D hard to call. V shed 5 bases and J shed 2 bases, with 3 bases lying between them. The V gene's germline CDR1 is SGHTA and CDR2 FQGNSA. The CDR3 covers 11 residues. The CDR3 DNA reads TGTGCCAGCAGCCAACAAGAGACCCAGTACTTC. The encoded protein is CASSQQETQYF.

V gene TRBV9 combines with J gene TRBJ1-1; D is uncertain. CDR1 and CDR2 (germline): SGDLS, YYNGEE. The V and J ends lost 4 bases and 10 bases respectively, with 17 bases between them. The CDR3 consists of 13 residues. CDR3 residues: CASSPDGVIGAFF. Written as DNA, the CDR3 is TGTGCCAGCAGCCCCGACGGGGTAATAGGAGCTTTCTTT.

The chain uses TRBV3-1 (or the pseudogene TRBV3-2) and TRBJ1-4; 10 positions agree with TRBD1. The CDR3 has 16 residues. The germline gives CDR1 LGHDT, CDR2 YNNKEL (reference sequence). The V gene end was trimmed by 4 bases and the J gene end by 6 bases; junction bases not matched to a gene: 8. The CDR3 bases are TGTGCCAGCAGCCTAACTAGGGGACAGGGGTATGAAAAACTGTTTTTT. Residues: CASSLTRGQGYEKLFF.